The 3 T cell receptor beta chains given below trace back to one sample, sequenced in a study of blood T cell repertoires in COVID-19. The table came from immunoSEQ multiplex PCR; TCRdb's copy has only in-frame clones and leaves some out. The data hold about 290,000 clones, with over 80% observed a single time. What was sequenced was peripheral blood. The source of these receptors is a woman in her 50s with active or convalescent COVID-19.

In the case of this clone: The junction shows a germline mismatch at one end, possibly a read error. The chain carries TRBV7-9 and TRBJ1-1, with D maybe TRBD1 (5 bases). The CDR3 has 15 residues. CDR1 is SEHNR and CDR2 is FQNEAQ in the germline V gene (reference sequence). CDR3 in amino acids: CASSLVRQSNSEAFF. The CDR3 DNA follows: TGTGCCAGCAGCTTAGTCCGACAGTCTAACAGTGAAGCTTTCTTT. Filled out from reference TRBV7-9 and TRBJ1-1, the complete variable domain reads DTGVSQNPRHKITKRGQNVTFRCDPISEHNRLYWYRQTLGQGPEFLTYFQNEAQLEKSRLLSDRFSAERPKGSFSTLEIQRTEQGDSAMYLCASSLVRQSNSEAFFGQGTRLTVV.

The genes are TRBV5-5 and TRBJ1-1; 8 bases line up with TRBD1. Losses at the gene ends were 5 bases for V and 1 base for J; bases not matched to a gene: 4. Germline-derived CDR1 and CDR2 are SGHKS and YYEKEE (reference sequence). The CDR3 is 14 residues long. The CDR3 reads CASSGTGKNTEAFF. CDR3 sequence (DNA): TGTGCCAGCAGTGGGACAGGAAAGAACACTGAAGCTTTCTTT.

This clone came up once. This rearrangement joins TRBV27 to TRBJ1-2; no firm D call. The CDR3 is 13 amino acids. Between the trimmed V and J ends, which lost 5 bases and 5 bases, there was a span of 12 bases. Per the germline V gene, CDR1 is MNHEY and CDR2 is SMNVEV (reference sequence). CDR3 amino acids: CASSHTPEYGYTF. The DNA of the CDR3 is TGTGCCAGCAGTCATACTCCTGAGTATGGCTACACCTTC.